This T cell receptor beta chain comes out of a study of T-cell memory formation after mild COVID-19. This clonotype was seen more than once but under ten times. Trimming took off 1 base at V and 6 bases at J, with 7 bases between the two ends. The CDR3 is made up of 12 amino acids. TCRdb reprocessed the 5' RACE reads via MiXCR and lists one record per CDR3 protein. The sample lists 300,000 to 400,000 distinct CDR3 sequences; roughly 14% were seen once. The receptor's source is a man younger than 30 who had mild COVID-19 (a few samples of this study predate the infection). Cell type and time point are not known. What was sequenced was PBMCs or a T cell subset sorted from them (not recorded which). The chain couples TRBV12-3 or TRBV12-4 to TRBJ2-7, with D hard to call. The chain's CDR3 is CASSLGPVEQYF. In DNA form, the CDR3 reads TGTGCCAGCAGTTTAGGACCGGTCGAGCAGTACTTC.